Listed here are 9 T cell receptor beta chains from one sample, sequenced in a study of shared clonotypes between healthy human individuals (dated by TCRdb to about 2020). To prepare the library, the immunoSEQ multiplex PCR assay was applied. Not all clones reach the TCRdb copy of this immuneACCESS table, which keeps in-frame sequences only. Checked studies attribute under half of the gap to unresolved V genes and leave the rest unexplained. The sample contains 2 million to 2.5 million clones, just over 90% of them found a single time. The biggest ten clones account for 0.3% to 0.4% of the sample. The sequenced sample was naive CD4+ T cells from PBMCs. Interpreted using the paper, the cell subset or site label stands for: CD45RA+ positively selected. Receptors were obtained from a man aged 18 to 29 in good health. Some clones in this sample may be carry-over from other donors' samples.

The chain has TRBV5-1 and TRBJ2-1; D is uncertain. The germline V gene encodes CDR1 SGHRS and CDR2 YFSETQ. Trimming cost V 1 base and J 5 bases, with 13 bases left between them. CDR3 length: 15 residues. DNA of the CDR3: TGCGCCAGCAGCTTGATCGTACCCCCCAACAATGAGCAGTTCTTC. This translates into CASSLIVPPNNEQFF.

With regard to this clone: Other DNA sequences in the sample encode the same CDR3. The chain uses TRBV19 and TRBJ2-7, with 7 bases that match TRBD1. The CDR3 is 13 amino acids. Germline V gives CDR1 LNHDA, CDR2 SQIVND (reference sequence). Trimming cost V 6 bases and J 2 bases; bases outside gene matches: 4. CDR3 DNA: TGTGCCAGTAGCAGGGACAGAACCTACGAGCAGTACTTC. It translates to CASSRDRTYEQYF.

The gene calls are TRBV11-2 and TRBJ2-7; D remains unclear. Germline V gene lookup returns CDR1 SGHAT and CDR2 FQNNGV. The CDR3 consists of 12 residues. V lost 1 base, J lost 5 bases, and 6 bases lay in between. Here the CDR3 reads CASSLVSHEQYF. CDR3 DNA sequence: TGTGCCAGCAGCTTAGTTTCCCACGAGCAGTACTTC.

J is TRBJ1-5 and V is TRBV28, with TRBD1 identical over 9 bases. This CDR3 is 15 amino acids long. V shed 5 bases and J 7 bases; nucleotides not matched to a gene: 9. CDR1 is MDHEN, CDR2 SYDVKM, per germline. The CDR3 DNA is TGTGCCAGCAGTCGTAACAGGGGGCGAGGGCAGCCCCAGCATTTT. Its protein is CASSRNRGRGQPQHF.

The count of this clone is one. Here the CDR3 reads CAAGGPNEGAGNTIYF. The CDR3 nucleotides are TGTGCTGCTGGAGGTCCCAACGAAGGGGCTGGAAACACCATATATTTT. This chain connects TRBV30 to TRBJ1-3; maybe TRBD1 (5 bases). The CDR3 is made up of 16 amino acids. Germline V CDR1 and CDR2: GTSNPN, SVGIG (reference sequence). The complete variable domain, with remaining parts taken from reference TRBV30 and TRBJ1-3, reads SQTIHQWPATLVQPVGSPLSLECTVEGTSNPNLYWYRQAAGRGLQLLFYSVGIGQISSEVPQNLSASRPQDRQFILSSKKLLLSDSGFYLCAAGGPNEGAGNTIYFGEGSWLTVV.

This chain uses TRBV7-9 with TRBJ1-4, with D uncertain. Germline assignment: CDR1 SEHNR and CDR2 FQNEAQ (reference sequence). The V gene lost 1 base and the J gene lost 6 bases, with 12 bases spanning the gap. The length of the CDR3 is 15 residues. CDR3 bases: TGTGCCAGCAGCTTAGTGCCCAGAAGAGATGAAAAACTGTTTTTT. Its protein product is CASSLVPRRDEKLFF.

This rearrangement joins TRBV28 to TRBJ1-5; D is unresolved. The CDR3 loop spans 14 amino acids. Germline V CDR1 and CDR2: MDHEN, SYDVKM. The V and J ends lost 6 bases and 4 bases respectively, with 13 bases between them. CDR3 residues: CASSYKPLNQPQHF. The CDR3 region has the DNA TGTGCCAGCAGCTATAAGCCCCTTAATCAGCCCCAGCATTTT.

This chain connects TRBV28 to TRBJ2-7; no firm D call. Germline V gene sequence: CDR1 MDHEN, CDR2 SYDVKM. V dropped 6 bases and J dropped 0 bases, with 27 bases sitting between them. CDR3 length: 19 residues. The CDR3 DNA reads as TGTGCCAGCAGCTCTCGGACCCCCGGTTTAATTTATGGCTCCTACGAGCAGTACTTC. It is translated as CASSSRTPGLIYGSYEQYF.

The chain carries TRBV27 and TRBJ2-7, with D perhaps given as TRBD1 or TRBD2 (5 bases each). The CDR3 contains 18 residues. V dropped 8 bases and J dropped 6 bases, with 32 bases sitting between them. Germline V gene lookup returns CDR1 MNHEY and CDR2 SMNVEV (reference sequence). This chain's CDR3 is CASCLRAPGPRILCEQYF. As DNA, the CDR3 is TGTGCCAGCTGCCTACGGGCCCCGGGACCTAGAATTCTCTGCGAGCAGTACTTC.